These 5 T cell receptor beta chains came from one sample sequenced in a study of spatial heterogeneity in lung cancer. Regarding time point: sample taken at primary tumor resection. No cells were sorted before sequencing. The whole RNA sequenced was extracted from tumor, nontumor lung or frozen PBMC. MiXCR, run by TCRdb on the 5' RACE reads, gives a single entry per CDR3 protein. Of about 2,600 distinct CDR3 sequences in the sample, around 4.5% were seen once. The source was normal lung tissue next to the tumor, collected at surgery. The receptors come from a female donor with early-stage non-small cell lung cancer.

This clonotype has just one count. The rearrangement links TRBV21-1 to TRBJ1-5; TRBD1 is the table's D call, not checked against the DNA. TRBV21-1 counts as a pseudogene. The CDR3 is 16 residues long. CDR3 region: CTSSKGRTGNNQPQHF. The CDR3 DNA is TGTACCAGCAGCAAAGGGAGGACAGGGAACAATCAGCCACAGCATTTT.

This clonotype is deemed medium-sized. This rearrangement joins TRBV7-3 to TRBJ2-3; possible D gene TRBD2, 5 bases. Germline V gene data show CDR1 as SGHTA and CDR2 as FQGTGA. V was cut by 5 bases and J by 0 bases, with 15 bases left in between. The CDR3 has 16 amino acids. CDR3 sequence reads: CASSLRRAASTDTQYF. The CDR3 DNA is TGTGCCAGCAGCCTTAGGCGGGCGGCGAGCACAGATACGCAGTATTTT.

This clonotype rates as medium-sized. The CDR3 coding sequence is TGTGCCAGCAGCCTGGGGACAGGCTTATCCTACGAGCAGTACTTC. Residues: CASSLGTGLSYEQYF. This rearrangement joins TRBV28 to TRBJ2-7; 8 positions agree with TRBD1. Germline CDR1 reads MDHEN; CDR2 reads SYDVKM. The V segment lost 6 bases and the J segment 1 base; nucleotides outside the gene matches: 8. The CDR3 loop spans 15 amino acids.

This clonotype was detected ten times or more. This chain uses TRBV7-2 with TRBJ2-1; 8 positions match TRBD2. The V segment lost 1 base and the J segment 3 bases; nucleotides outside the gene matches: 2. The CDR3 totals 15 residues. Germline CDR1 is SGHTA and CDR2 is FQGNSA. CDR3 sequence (DNA): TGTGCCAGCAGCTTAGGCGGGGGGTTCTACAATGAGCAGTTCTTC. It yields the protein CASSLGGGFYNEQFF.

This clonotype is large by share. The chain combines TRBV27 with TRBJ1-1; a weak D match, TRBD1 (5 bases). Per germline, CDR1 MNHEY and CDR2 SMNVEV (reference sequence). This CDR3 is built from 14 residues. V lost 6 bases to trimming and J lost 2 bases, with 13 bases between them. The DNA for the CDR3 is TGTGCCAGCAGAAACCCGGGACCAAACACTGAAGCTTTCTTT. Translating gives CASRNPGPNTEAFF.